The rows below give T cell receptor beta chains drawn from one sample of a study of tumor and adjacent non-tumor tissue in lung cancer. TCRdb recomputed calls from the multiplex PCR reads with MiXCR, one row per CDR3 protein. The sample contains some 74,000 distinct CDR3 sequences, over 60% of which appear only once. Sequencing was done on a sample of lung tumor tissue. The receptors derive from a woman between 40 and 55 years old with non-small cell lung cancer. The conserved cysteine and the conserved F or W are not part of the CDR3 here. The size of a clone is reported for some rows only, either as once, few or many, or as a class for expanded clones.

length | size | V | CDR3
14 | few | TRBV7-9 | ASSLFRGPGADTQY
15 | - | TRBV11-2 | VSSRLIGAGSTDTQY
10 | many | TRBV28 | ASSFGDTEAF
12 | - | TRBV28 | VNRVGGAAYGYT
14 | - | TRBV11-3 | VSSPDGSSYNSPLH
13 | - | TRBV29-1 | SVSRQGLDIGELF
14 | - | TRBV6-6 | ASSCGAGEGTGELF
13 | - | TRBV11-2 | ASSLAAEVEETHY
13 | - | TRBV6-5 | ASSYSSGNDQPLH
12 | once | TRBV10-3 | AIGQGRMNTEAF
14 | - | TRBV11-2 | TSSKTLAALNNEHF
11 | once | TRBV29-1 | TPRWDRDQPHH
12 | many | TRBV5-6 | ASSSQGFSYEQY
14 | many | TRBV20-1 | SARDQAGPKLETQY
15 | many | TRBV10-2 | ASSEKGGQGANQPQH
14 | - | TRBV29-1 | SAARASGKRAYELY
12 | - | TRBV5-4 | ASSSGTVINEQL
15 | medium-sized | TRBV11-2 | ASSLGLSGSRVDEQF
13 | - | TRBV6-5 | ASSYSHTSQEKLF
14 | - | TRBV6-1 | VSSDGLGQGANEQY
12 | - | TRBV7-9 | ASRLHSTNEKLF
12 | many | TRBV30 | AWSGDSPYNEQF
15 | - | TRBV4-2 | ASSQFRGADWTEELF
15 | many | TRBV28 | ASSSALGGRSVNTIY
13 | - | TRBV6-6 | AGTLRGVGLETQY
12 | once | TRBV28 | ASSFTSRGREQY
15 | many | TRBV4-1 | ASSQAPGDRGPYGYT
11 | - | TRBV7-3 | ASSLTSSGTQY
14 | - | TRBV11-3 | ASSSSHQVGTYEQY